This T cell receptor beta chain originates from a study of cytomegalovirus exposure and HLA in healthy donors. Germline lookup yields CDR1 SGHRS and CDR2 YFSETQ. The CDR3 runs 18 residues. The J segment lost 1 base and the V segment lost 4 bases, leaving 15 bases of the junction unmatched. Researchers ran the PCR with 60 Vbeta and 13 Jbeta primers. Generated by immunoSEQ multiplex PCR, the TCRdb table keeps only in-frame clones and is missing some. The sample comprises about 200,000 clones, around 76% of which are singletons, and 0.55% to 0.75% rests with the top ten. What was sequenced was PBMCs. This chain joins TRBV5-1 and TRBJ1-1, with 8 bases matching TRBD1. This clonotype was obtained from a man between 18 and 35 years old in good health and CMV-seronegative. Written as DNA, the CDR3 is TGCGCCAGCAGCCCCCGGTGGGGCAGGGGGCCTAAGAACACTGAAGCTTTCTTT. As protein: CASSPRWGRGPKNTEAFF.